This entry is about one TCR beta chain. Membership in each cohort depended on participant-reported clinical history. What the recovered Cohort 3 donors had was two negative PCRs, clearance, or symptom resolution. Trimming took off 4 bases at V and 0 bases at J, with 13 bases between the two ends. Germline V gives CDR1 SNHLY, CDR2 FYNNEI. CDR3 length equals 17 residues. The data are from a study of blood T cell repertoires in COVID-19. At the level of the study: PBMCs, B-cell-depleted T cells, or T cells were the source of the cDNA or gDNA that made up the material.

In the authors' methods: Reference gene primer amplification in the assay estimated nucleated cell counts. Using immunoSEQ multiplex PCR, the repertoire was profiled, and TCRdb retains in-frame clones only, with some absent. V and J calls and clone size come straight from that table; D and trimming were deduced from the DNA. This sample has 300,000 to 450,000 clones; over 75% occur once, and the top ten carry approximately 1%. The chain recombines TRBV2 with TRBJ1-6, with D perhaps matching TRBD1 (6 bases). The receptor comes from a man aged 18 to 29 who had recovered from COVID-19. Sequenced sample: PBMCs or T cells enriched from blood (not recorded which). The CDR3 nucleotides read TGTGCCAGCAGTGGGGGGCAGTGGGGCTCCTATAATTCACCCCTCCACTTT. It is translated as CASSGGQWGSYNSPLHF.